Listed below are T cell receptor beta chains from one sample, sequenced in a study of shared clonotypes between healthy human individuals. Profiling relied on immunoSEQ multiplex PCR, and the TCRdb table lists in-frame clones only, not all of them. Among roughly 2.5 million clones, around nine tenths were seen once, and the ten largest hold 0.14%. The specimen was naive CD4+ T cells sorted from blood. The receptors derive from a man aged 18 to 29 in good health. Both conserved end residues are part of each CDR3. D genes are given only for firm matches. For some rows the clone size is stated as once, few or many, or as a class when expanded; others skip it.

>-|TRBV7-9|-|TRBJ1-2
CASSLGGGYGYTF
TGTGCCAGCAGCTTAGGGGGCGGCTATGGCTACACCTTC
>-|TRBV19|-|TRBJ1-6
CASSTPRREWSSYNSPLHF
TGTGCCAGTAGTACCCCACGGAGAGAATGGAGCTCCTATAATTCACCCCTCCACTTT
>TRBD2|TRBV5-4|once|TRBJ2-7
CASSEPGLAGVFYEQYF
TGTGCCAGCAGCGAACCGGGACTAGCGGGAGTCTTTTACGAGCAGTACTTC
>TRBD1|TRBV6-1|-|TRBJ2-7
CATQFRDRERQYF
TGTGCCACTCAATTTCGGGACAGGGAGCGGCAGTACTTC
>-|TRBV6-1|-|TRBJ2-7
CASRTTQGGSYEQYF
TGTGCCAGCAGGACGACCCAGGGGGGCTCCTACGAGCAGTACTTC
>-|TRBV7-2|-|TRBJ2-1
CASGEGSRVTNEQFF
TGTGCCAGTGGAGAGGGATCCCGAGTTACAAATGAGCAGTTCTTC
>-|TRBV29-1|-|TRBJ2-7
CSVGESDAYEQYF
TGCAGCGTTGGGGAATCCGATGCCTACGAGCAGTACTTC
>-|TRBV13|-|TRBJ1-6
CASSLGQGNSPLHF
TGTGCCAGCAGCTTAGGGCAGGGTAATTCACCCCTCCACTTT
>TRBD2|TRBV29-1|-|TRBJ2-1
CSVVPDVGRSGGADEQFF
TGCAGCGTTGTTCCGGATGTAGGCCGTAGCGGGGGGGCCGATGAGCAGTTCTTC
>TRBD1|TRBV6-5|-|TRBJ2-1
CASSKGQGGYNEQFF
TGTGCCAGCAGTAAAGGACAGGGGGGGTACAATGAGCAGTTCTTC
>TRBD1|TRBV28|-|TRBJ1-5
CASKPGGNQPQHF
TGTGCCAGCAAGCCAGGGGGTAACCAGCCCCAGCATTTT
>-|TRBV7-7|-|TRBJ2-5
CASSYGPTETQYF
TGTGCTAGCAGCTATGGACCTACGGAGACCCAGTACTTC
>-|TRBV9|once|TRBJ2-2
CASSVGLLAPSTGELFF
TGTGCCAGCAGCGTAGGTTTGTTAGCGCCCAGCACCGGGGAGCTGTTTTTT
>-|TRBV27|-|TRBJ1-2
CASSLSGKNYGYTF
TGTGCCAGCAGTTTATCGGGGAAAAACTATGGCTACACCTTC
>-|TRBV29-1|-|TRBJ2-3
CSVLKGTDTQYF
TGCAGCGTGCTAAAGGGGACAGATACGCAGTATTTT
>-|TRBV25-1|-|TRBJ2-7
CASSEYPEGGFEQYF
TGTGCCAGCAGTGAATATCCGGAAGGGGGGTTCGAGCAGTACTTC
>TRBD2|TRBV2|once|TRBJ2-3
CASSGLAGGQDTQYF
TGTGCCAGCAGTGGACTAGCGGGAGGACAAGATACGCAGTATTTT
>TRBD2|TRBV15|-|TRBJ2-3
CATSRGTSGGRDTQYF
TGTGCCACCAGCAGAGGGACTAGCGGGGGGCGCGATACGCAGTATTTT
>TRBD1|TRBV28|-|TRBJ1-5
CASSSGQGLQPQHF
TGTGCCAGCAGTTCTGGACAGGGGCTTCAGCCCCAGCATTTT
>-|TRBV19|-|TRBJ1-1
CASSIGGRINTEAFF
TGTGCCAGTAGTATAGGAGGGCGTATAAACACTGAAGCTTTCTTT
>-|TRBV27|-|TRBJ1-6
CASSDPQRGKSPLHF
TGTGCCAGCAGTGATCCCCAACGCGGAAAATCACCCCTCCACTTT
>-|TRBV10-3|-|TRBJ2-7
CATSASYEQYF
TGTGCCACTTCAGCCTCCTACGAGCAGTACTTC
>-|TRBV28|-|TRBJ1-2
CASSDGYGYTF
TGTGCCAGCAGTGACGGGTATGGCTACACCTTC
>TRBD1|TRBV5-1|once|TRBJ1-3
CASSTGDSRSGNTIYF
TGCGCCAGCAGCACCGGGGACAGTCGCTCTGGAAACACCATATATTTT
>-|TRBV4-1|-|TRBJ2-7
CASSLSVAGGSRARNF
-
>-|TRBV27|-|TRBJ2-4
CASSPQIRQTLAKNIQYF
TGTGCCAGCAGTCCACAGATAAGACAGACCTTAGCCAAAAACATTCAGTACTTC
>-|TRBV18|-|TRBJ1-1
CASLVIPNTEAFF
TGTGCCAGTTTAGTGATCCCGAACACTGAAGCTTTCTTT
>TRBD1|TRBV9|-|TRBJ2-6
CASDRGASGANVLTF
TGTGCCAGCGACAGGGGGGCCTCTGGGGCCAACGTCCTGACTTTC
>TRBD1|TRBV11-2|-|TRBJ2-2
CASRRIDRVTGELFF
TGTGCCAGCAGACGAATTGACAGGGTCACCGGGGAGCTGTTTTTT
>-|TRBV21-1|-|TRBJ2-1
CASTGLGRNEQFF
TGTGCCAGCACCGGTTTGGGGCGAAATGAGCAGTTCTTC
>-|TRBV20-1|-|TRBJ2-5
CSAKGGETQYF
TGCAGTGCTAAGGGGGGAGAGACCCAGTACTTC
>-|TRBV30|-|TRBJ2-7
CAWSADMGRSYEQYF
TGTGCCTGGAGTGCCGATATGGGCCGATCCTACGAGCAGTACTTC
>-|TRBV9|once|TRBJ1-1
CASSVGRGGYTEAFF
TGTGCCAGCAGCGTAGGGCGGGGTGGGTACACTGAAGCTTTCTTT
>-|TRBV7-9|few|TRBJ1-1
CASSLGFQEAFF
TGTGCCAGCAGCTTAGGGTTTCAGGAAGCTTTCTTT
>-|TRBV19|-|TRBJ2-3
CASSSLAVDTQYF
TGTGCCAGTAGTAGCCTAGCAGTAGATACGCAGTATTTT
>TRBD1|TRBV18|once|TRBJ1-5
CASSPDRGLQPQHF
TGTGCCAGCTCACCAGACAGGGGGCTTCAGCCCCAGCATTTT
>-|TRBV6-5|-|TRBJ2-5
CASSYSGGLGETQYF
TGTGCCAGCAGTTACTCGGGCGGCTTGGGGGAGACCCAGTACTTC
>-|TRBV5-4|-|TRBJ1-6
CASSLFERDSPLHF
TGTGCCAGCAGCTTGTTCGAGAGGGATTCACCCCTCCACTTT
>-|TRBV5-4|-|TRBJ2-3
CASSLVYADTQYF
TGTGCCAGCAGCTTGGTTTATGCAGATACGCAGTATTTT
>-|TRBV2|-|TRBJ1-1
CASSMDYTEAFF
TGTGCCAGCAGTATGGACTACACTGAAGCTTTCTTT
>TRBD1|TRBV7-2|-|TRBJ1-5
CASSLTGQGIGQPQHF
TGTGCCAGCAGCTTGACGGGACAGGGGATAGGTCAGCCCCAGCATTTT
>-|TRBV21-1|once|TRBJ1-1
CASSKVSSLNTEAFF
TGTGCCAGCAGCAAAGTTTCCAGTCTGAACACTGAAGCTTTCTTT
>TRBD2|TRBV5-1|-|TRBJ2-5
CASRAGLASNSPQTQYF
TGCGCCAGCAGAGCGGGACTAGCGAGTAACTCGCCCCAGACCCAGTACTTC
>-|TRBV28|-|TRBJ2-7
CASSAAYEQYF
TGTGCCAGCAGCGCGGCCTACGAGCAGTACTTC
>-|TRBV9|-|TRBJ1-1
CASSVAWGTEAFF
TGTGCCAGCAGCGTAGCCTGGGGCACTGAAGCTTTCTTT
>TRBD2|TRBV2|-|TRBJ2-3
CASRATSGGAHTQYF
TGTGCCAGCAGGGCGACTAGCGGGGGGGCACATACGCAGTATTTT